Shown below are 14 T cell receptor beta chains from a single sample sequenced in a study of graft-versus-host responses after intestinal transplantation. These receptors have no identified antigens. Measured with immunoSEQ multiplex PCR; TCRdb has only the in-frame clones, and not every one. This sample has 90,000 to 95,000 clones, with just under 95% found just once. The sequencing here drew on unstimulated CD8+ T cells sorted from spleen or lymph node cells, taken before intestinal transplant. These receptors originate from a human donor who received an intestinal transplant.

The V and J genes are TRBV7-9 and TRBJ2-1, with D perhaps matching TRBD2 (6 bases). The V end lost 1 base, the J end lost 6 bases, and 19 bases lay between the germline ends. CDR1 is SEHNR, CDR2 FQNEAQ, per germline (reference sequence). This CDR3 is built from 17 residues. The CDR3 protein is CASSLGGLAGTGNEQFF. CDR3 nucleotide sequence: TGTGCCAGCAGCTTAGGAGGGCTGGCGGGAACGGGCAATGAGCAGTTCTTC.

J is TRBJ2-1 and V is TRBV5-1; D is undetermined. Trimming removed 7 bases from V and 7 bases from J, with 15 bases in between. Germline V CDR1 and CDR2: SGHRS, YFSETQ. This CDR3 is built from 13 residues. The CDR3 DNA is TGCGCCAGCGGGTTGGGCAGGTTAAATGAGCAGTTCTTC. Protein sequence: CASGLGRLNEQFF.

This chain links TRBV9 with TRBJ1-4; no clear D. This CDR3 region has 18 residues. CDR1 and CDR2 from the germline V gene are SGDLS and YYNGEE. Trimming left V 0 bases short and J 0 bases short, with 15 bases between. The CDR3 DNA reads TGTGCCAGCAGCGTAGGTACAGCACCGTTTGCAACTAATGAAAAACTGTTTTTT. It encodes CASSVGTAPFATNEKLFF.

This sequence joins TRBV6-5 and TRBJ2-1; TRBD2 agrees at 11 bases. The CDR3 has 15 amino acids. J was trimmed by 7 bases and V by 6 bases; bases with no gene match: 8. Germline values: CDR1 MNHEY, CDR2 SVGAGI. DNA of the CDR3: TGTGCCAGCAGATTACTAGCGGGGGCGGGGAATGAGCAGTTCTTC. This encodes CASRLLAGAGNEQFF.

The chain carries TRBV10-1 and TRBJ2-5, with D perhaps TRBD1 (6 bases). The CDR3 extends over 16 amino acids. Germline CDR1 WNHNN, CDR2 SYGVQD (reference sequence). Trimming took off 7 bases at V and 0 bases at J, with 18 bases between the two ends. The CDR3 here is CASTGADGQNQETQYF. The CDR3 nucleotides read TGCGCCAGCACTGGCGCCGATGGACAGAACCAAGAGACCCAGTACTTC.

This clone was detected only once. V gene TRBV10-3 combines with J gene TRBJ2-5; maybe TRBD2 (6 bases). The germline CDR1 and CDR2 sequences are ENHRY and SYGVKD. The CDR3 runs 12 residues. The V gene lost 8 bases and the J gene lost 2 bases, with 9 bases spanning the gap. In DNA form, the CDR3 reads TGTGCCATCGGGACTGTGCAAGAGACCCAGTACTTC. It yields the protein CAIGTVQETQYF.

Only one count was recorded for this clone. V and J are TRBV18 and TRBJ2-3; TRBD1 matches at 7 bases. The V segment lost 4 bases and the J segment 4 bases; nucleotides outside the gene matches: 5. This CDR3 region has 14 residues. CDR1 and CDR2 from the germline V gene are KGHSH and LQKENI. The CDR3 sequence: CASSHTGAADTQYF. Here the CDR3 DNA reads TGTGCCAGCTCACACACAGGGGCCGCAGATACGCAGTATTTT.

The DNA for the CDR3 is TGTGCCAGCTCACCAATCCGTGCTTCAGACAACGCTGAAGCTTTCTTT. This gives the protein CASSPIRASDNAEAFF. V and J are TRBV18 and TRBJ1-1; the D is unclear. Trimming pared 2 bases from V and 6 bases from J, leaving 19 bases between. Germline V gene lookup returns CDR1 KGHSH and CDR2 LQKENI. This CDR3 spans 16 amino acids.

The V and J genes are TRBV27 and TRBJ1-1; TRBD1 aligns across 8 bases. V gave up 2 bases and J gave up 0 bases; unmatched junction bases: 2. CDR3 length equals 15 residues. In germline, CDR1 is MNHEY, CDR2 SMNVEV (reference sequence). CDR3 sequence reads: CASSLGTGLNTEAFF. The CDR3 bases are TGTGCCAGCAGTTTAGGGACAGGATTGAACACTGAAGCTTTCTTT.

This clone was seen once. The conserved phenylalanine or tryptophan normally closing the CDR3 is absent here, so this likely arose from a read error. The J gene is TRBJ1-2, the V gene TRBV19, with D hard to call. Germline V lookup: CDR1 LNHDA, CDR2 SQIVND (reference sequence). With 7 bases removed from V and 2 bases from J, the gap between germline ends came to 8 bases. The CDR3 spans 12 residues. The CDR3 nucleotides read TGTGCCAGTAACTGGTACAACTATGGCTACACCCTC. It yields the protein CASNWYNYGYTL.

J is TRBJ2-5 and V is TRBV7-9, with 11 bases aligning to TRBD2. The closer fit of TRBJ2-7 to the DNA end suggests the J call may be wrong. The CDR3 sequence is 16 residues long. Germline values: CDR1 SEHNR, CDR2 FQNEAQ (reference sequence). CDR3 sequence reads: CASIGRLAGGFHEQYF. CDR3 nucleotide sequence: TGTGCCAGCATAGGACGCCTAGCGGGAGGTTTCCACGAGCAGTACTTC.

The chain has TRBV27 and TRBJ2-1; D is possibly TRBD1 (5 bases). Germline lookup yields CDR1 MNHEY and CDR2 SMNVEV (reference sequence). The germline V and J ends were trimmed by 8 bases and 0 bases, with 14 bases remaining between them. The CDR3 has 15 amino acids. The CDR3, as DNA: TGTGCCAGCCAATACTACAGGAGCTCCTACAATGAGCAGTTCTTC. Translating it yields CASQYYRSSYNEQFF.

This clone was observed a single time. The chain has TRBV2 and TRBJ2-6; the match to TRBD1 covers 8 bases. J was trimmed by 2 bases and V by 8 bases; bases with no gene match: 8. Per germline, CDR1 SNHLY and CDR2 FYNNEI. The CDR3 totals 16 residues. Written as DNA, the CDR3 is TGTGCCAGCTTGACAGGGGCGGTCCCTGGGGCCAACGTCCTGACTTTC. It is translated as CASLTGAVPGANVLTF.

The chain joins TRBV25-1 to TRBJ1-4; D not certain. Germline CDR1 reads MGHDK; CDR2 reads SYGVNS. V was clipped by 4 bases and J by 7 bases, with 13 bases between them. The CDR3 covers 14 residues. The CDR3 here is CASSGGLASEKLFF. DNA for the CDR3: TGTGCCAGCAGTGGCGGGTTAGCTAGTGAAAAACTGTTTTTT.